The rows below give T cell receptor beta chains drawn from one sample of a study of PD-1 blockade in classical Hodgkin lymphoma. Profiling relied on immunoSEQ multiplex PCR, and the TCRdb table lists in-frame clones only, not all of them. There are roughly 56,000 clones in the sample; roughly 87% occur only once, and roughly 8.1% lies in the top ten. The sample was peripheral blood mononuclear cells (PBMCs), taken before the fourth cycle of nivolumab. The receptors were sampled from a human donor with classical Hodgkin lymphoma. Both conserved end residues are part of each CDR3. D genes are given only for firm matches. Rows give clone size only sometimes, using once, few, many, or a class for an expanded clone.

V gene	J gene	clone size	D gene	CDR3 protein	CDR3 DNA
TRBV5-1	TRBJ2-3	.	.	CASSLGAGPTDTQYF	TGCGCCAGCAGCTTGGGTGCGGGCCCGACAGATACGCAGTATTTT
TRBV2	TRBJ1-1	few	.	CASRRGRNTEAFF	TGTGCCAGCAGGAGGGGAAGGAACACTGAAGCTTTCTTT
TRBV5-1	TRBJ1-1	.	.	CASSKTGNTEAFF	TGCGCCAGCAGCAAGACAGGGAACACTGAAGCTTTCTTT
TRBV6-5	TRBJ1-1	once	.	CATYRDGMNTEAFF	TGTGCCACCTACCGGGACGGCATGAACACTGAAGCTTTCTTT
TRBV4-1	TRBJ1-1	.	.	CASSPLQSRLNTEAFF	TGCGCCAGCAGCCCCCTTCAGTCGAGACTGAACACTGAAGCTTTCTTT
TRBV5-1	TRBJ2-7	.	TRBD1	CASSPTGNNYEQYF	TGCGCCAGCAGTCCGACAGGGAACAACTACGAGCAGTACTTC
TRBV30	TRBJ1-1	medium-sized	.	CAWSGTNTEAFF	TGTGCCTGGAGTGGGACTAACACTGAAGCTTTCTTT
TRBV5-1	TRBJ1-2	.	TRBD1	CASSRGDRGPNYGYTF	TGCGCCAGCAGCAGGGGGGACAGGGGGCCCAACTATGGCTACACCTTC
TRBV5-1	TRBJ1-1	once	.	CASSPSPGNTEAFF	TGCGCCAGCAGCCCGAGTCCCGGGAACACTGAAGCTTTCTTT
TRBV2	TRBJ2-1	.	TRBD2	CASSDPGGTYNEQFF	TGTGCCAGCAGTGATCCGGGGGGAACCTACAATGAGCAGTTCTTC
TRBV23-1	TRBJ1-5	.	.	CASSQSSNPRYNQPQHF	TGCGCCAGCAGTCAATCAAGTAATCCTCGTTACAATCAGCCCCAGCATTTT
TRBV20-1	TRBJ1-1	few	TRBD1	CSASRDRGAFF	TGCAGTGCCTCACGTGACAGGGGAGCTTTCTTT
TRBV4-1	TRBJ1-1	.	.	CASSQGQNGPYEAFF	TGCGCCAGCAGCCAAGGGCAAAACGGGCCTTATGAAGCTTTCTTT